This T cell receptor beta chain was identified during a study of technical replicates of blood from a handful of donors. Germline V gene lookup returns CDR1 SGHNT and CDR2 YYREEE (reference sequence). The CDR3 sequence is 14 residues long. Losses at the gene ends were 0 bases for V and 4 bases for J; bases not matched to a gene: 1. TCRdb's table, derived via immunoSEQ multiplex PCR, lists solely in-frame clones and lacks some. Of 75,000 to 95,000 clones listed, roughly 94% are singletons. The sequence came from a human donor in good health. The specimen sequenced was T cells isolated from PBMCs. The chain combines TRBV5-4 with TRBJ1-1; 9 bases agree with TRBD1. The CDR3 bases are TGTGCCAGCAGCTTGGGGGGACAGGGCACTGAAGCTTTCTTT. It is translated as CASSLGGQGTEAFF.